The clone carrying this T cell receptor beta chain has more than one count but fewer than ten. The sample comes from a study of PD-L1 blockade in urothelial cancer. The CDR3 contains 15 residues. CDR1 SSHAT and CDR2 FNYEAQ come from the germline V gene (reference sequence). V lost 4 bases and J lost 10, with 20 bases in between. TCRdb keeps only in-frame clones here, not all; method: immunoSEQ multiplex PCR. The data contain about 35,000 clones, about a third of them seen just once; the ten biggest clones take up just under 9%. The chain recombines TRBV7-7 with TRBJ2-1; the D gene is possibly TRBD2 (5 bases). This receptor was identified in a man aged 55-75 years with urothelial cancer. The input for sequencing was tumor tissue, taken before atezolizumab (anti-PD-L1) treatment. The CDR3 DNA reads as TGTGCCAGCAGCTCCTATGTCGGGCTAGCAAGGGAGCAGTTCTTC. It codes for CASSSYVGLAREQFF.